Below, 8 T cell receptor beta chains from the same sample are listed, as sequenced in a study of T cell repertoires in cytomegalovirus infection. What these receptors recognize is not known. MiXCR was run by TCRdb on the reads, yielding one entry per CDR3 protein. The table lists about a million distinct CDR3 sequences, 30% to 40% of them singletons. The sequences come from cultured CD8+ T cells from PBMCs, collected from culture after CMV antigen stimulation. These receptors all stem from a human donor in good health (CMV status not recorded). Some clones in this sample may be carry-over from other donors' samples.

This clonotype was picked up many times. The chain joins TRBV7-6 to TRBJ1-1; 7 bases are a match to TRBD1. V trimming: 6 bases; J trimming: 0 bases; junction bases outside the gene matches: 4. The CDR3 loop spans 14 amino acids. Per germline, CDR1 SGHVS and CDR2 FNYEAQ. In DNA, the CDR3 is TGTGCCAGCAGAACGGGACAGATGAACACTGAAGCTTTCTTT. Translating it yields CASRTGQMNTEAFF.

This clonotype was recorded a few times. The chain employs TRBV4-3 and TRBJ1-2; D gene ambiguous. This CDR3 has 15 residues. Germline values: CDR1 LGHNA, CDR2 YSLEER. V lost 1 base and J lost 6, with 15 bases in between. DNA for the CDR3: TGCGCCAGCAGCCAAGTTGCCAGTCGCGACGATGGCTACACCTTC. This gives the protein CASSQVASRDDGYTF.

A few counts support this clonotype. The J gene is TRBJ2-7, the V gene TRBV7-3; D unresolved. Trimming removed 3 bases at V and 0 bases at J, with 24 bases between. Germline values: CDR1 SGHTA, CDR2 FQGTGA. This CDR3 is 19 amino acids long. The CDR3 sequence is CASSFLRPVPRTVSYEQYV. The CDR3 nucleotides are TGTGCCAGCAGCTTTCTACGACCCGTGCCCAGAACAGTCTCCTACGAGCAGTACGTC.

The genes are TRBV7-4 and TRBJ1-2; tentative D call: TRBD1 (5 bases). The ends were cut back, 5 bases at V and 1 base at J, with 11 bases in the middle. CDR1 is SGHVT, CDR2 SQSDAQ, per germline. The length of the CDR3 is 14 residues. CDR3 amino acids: CASSPWDYNYGYTF. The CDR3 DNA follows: TGTGCCAGCAGCCCGTGGGACTATAACTATGGCTACACCTTC.

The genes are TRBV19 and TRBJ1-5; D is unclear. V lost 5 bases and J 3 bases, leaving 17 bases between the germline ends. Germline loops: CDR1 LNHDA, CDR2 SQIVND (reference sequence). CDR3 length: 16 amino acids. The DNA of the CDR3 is TGTGCCAGTAGTCGTTACCGGCAGTTTGTCAATCAGCCCCAGCATTTT. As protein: CASSRYRQFVNQPQHF.

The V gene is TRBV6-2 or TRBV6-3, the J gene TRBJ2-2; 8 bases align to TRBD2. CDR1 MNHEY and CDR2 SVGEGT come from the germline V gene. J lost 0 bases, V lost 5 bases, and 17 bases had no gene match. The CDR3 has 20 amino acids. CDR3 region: CASSPKLGAGDMSNTGELFF. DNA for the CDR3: TGTGCCAGCAGTCCCAAACTAGGAGCGGGGGACATGTCGAACACCGGGGAGCTGTTTTTT.

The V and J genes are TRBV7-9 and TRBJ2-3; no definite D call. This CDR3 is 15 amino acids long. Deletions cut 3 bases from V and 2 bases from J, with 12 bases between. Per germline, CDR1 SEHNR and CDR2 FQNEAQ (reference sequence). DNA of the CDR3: TGTGCCAGCAGCTTTCTAGGGCGAAACACAGATACGCAGTATTTT. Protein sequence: CASSFLGRNTDTQYF.

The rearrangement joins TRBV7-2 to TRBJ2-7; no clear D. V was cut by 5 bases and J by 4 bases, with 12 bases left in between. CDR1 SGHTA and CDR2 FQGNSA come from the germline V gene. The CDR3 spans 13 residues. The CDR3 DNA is TGTGCCAGCAGCCCTGTAGGTACTTACGAGCAGTACGTC. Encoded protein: CASSPVGTYEQYV.